The clone carrying this TCR beta chain has only a few counts. Its cognate antigen is unknown. The data derive from a study of early T cells in non-severe SARS-CoV-2 infection. Study-wide background: The study sequenced bulk RNA from unsorted whole blood, with chains unpaired.

The CDR3 covers 15 residues. The germline CDR1 and CDR2 sequences are SGDLS and YYNGEE. V gave up 4 bases and J gave up 5 bases, with 18 bases separating them. General study results and limits: Private and CD4 specificities were missed by VDJdb matching, which favored anti-spike CD8 responses.

Each single cDNA molecule received a unique molecular identifier. TCRdb independently ran MiXCR on the 5' RACE reads; one entry per CDR3 protein. This repertoire shows roughly 120,000 distinct CDR3 sequences, around 12% found once; its top ten account for approximately 3.5%. The clonotype was recovered from an adult who was a healthcare worker with PCR-confirmed SARS-CoV-2 infection or an uninfected control (not recorded which). This chain links TRBV9 with TRBJ1-1, with a tentative D call TRBD1 (5 bases). The source material was whole blood, sampled at baseline. The CDR3 sequence: CASSLDVGDGTEAFF. CDR3 sequence (DNA): TGTGCCAGCAGCCTAGATGTAGGGGATGGAACTGAAGCTTTCTTT.